A selection of T cell receptor beta chains follows, all from one sample in a study of OX40 agonist ivuxolimab in advanced cancers. TCRdb's table, derived via immunoSEQ multiplex PCR, lists solely in-frame clones and lacks some. In the table there are approximately 74,000 clones, 75% to 90% of which are singletons. Sequencing was performed on CD4+ or CD8+ T cells sorted from blood, taken in a trial of the OX40 agonist ivuxolimab. These receptors all come from an adult with an advanced solid tumor such as melanoma, head and neck, liver or kidney cancer. The conserved cysteine and the conserved F or W are not part of the CDR3 here.

V gene: TRBV7-7; CDR3 protein: ASSPRQGIDNEQF
V gene: TRBV10-2; CDR3 protein: ASSGDSNQPQH
V gene: TRBV19; CDR3 protein: ASSSHSGTADSGANVLT
V gene: TRBV4-1; CDR3 protein: ASSQDQVANYGYT
V gene: TRBV6-5; CDR3 protein: ASSLGQRTSTDTQY
V gene: TRBV11-1; CDR3 protein: ASSRVPPTDTQY
V gene: TRBV5-1; CDR3 protein: ASSLGGYSVGYT
V gene: TRBV19; CDR3 protein: ASTRERHEQF
V gene: TRBV5-6; CDR3 protein: ASRLDRGHNTDTQY
V gene: TRBV10-3; CDR3 protein: AISISRTGGTLLSYEQY
V gene: TRBV10-3; CDR3 protein: AIGGMQGGTEAF
V gene: TRBV19; CDR3 protein: ASSMEGVGSYEQY
V gene: TRBV18; CDR3 protein: ASSEGTVNTEAF
V gene: TRBV5-1; CDR3 protein: ASSLTGGEVYGYT
V gene: TRBV5-1; CDR3 protein: ASRDPDYGYT
V gene: TRBV14; CDR3 protein: ASSLRQGVNEQY
V gene: TRBV20-1; CDR3 protein: SAGTGYEQY
V gene: TRBV7-9; CDR3 protein: ASSSGTSLDGYT
V gene: TRBV18; CDR3 protein: ASSQLAVGRAKETQY
V gene: TRBV7-9; CDR3 protein: ASSPPWGETEQF